Each of the 13 T cell receptor beta chains below was sequenced from the same sample in a study of technical replicates of blood from several donors. Clones were sequenced by immunoSEQ multiplex PCR, and TCRdb holds only the in-frame ones, with some missing. The table lists about 66,000 clones, about 89% of them singletons. The sequenced material came from PBMCs. The source is a human donor in good health. Some clones in this sample may be carry-over from other donors' samples.

The J gene is TRBJ2-7, the V gene TRBV7-9; tentative D call: TRBD1 (5 bases). Germline values: CDR1 SEHNR, CDR2 FQNEAQ (reference sequence). With 2 bases removed from V and 3 bases from J, the gap between germline ends came to 14 bases. The CDR3 totals 15 residues. The CDR3 DNA sequence: TGTGCCAGCAGCTTACCAGGGAAGCAGGGCTACGAGCAGTACTTC. Translation gives CASSLPGKQGYEQYF.

The table lists this clone with a count of one. V usage is TRBV13 and J usage is TRBJ1-4, with D uncertain. Germline V lookup: CDR1 PRHDT, CDR2 FYEKMQ (reference sequence). CDR3 length: 15 amino acids. The ends were cut back, 0 bases at V and 0 bases at J, with 5 bases in the middle. The CDR3 region has the DNA TGTGCCAGCAGCTTAGGGACAACAACTAATGAAAAACTGTTTTTT. Translated, it gives CASSLGTTTNEKLFF.

The chain uses TRBV19 and TRBJ2-3; D is perhaps TRBD2 (5 bases). This CDR3 is built from 15 residues. The V and J ends lost 3 bases and 2 bases respectively, with 12 bases between them. Germline CDR1 reads LNHDA; CDR2 reads SQIVND (reference sequence). The CDR3 sequence is CASSIDYRATDTQYF. DNA of the CDR3: TGTGCCAGTAGTATCGACTATAGAGCCACAGATACGCAGTATTTT.

The chain couples TRBV5-4 to TRBJ2-1, with 8 positions matching TRBD2. The CDR3 consists of 17 residues. Germline CDR1 is SGHNT and CDR2 is YYREEE (reference sequence). Losses at the gene ends were 1 base for V and 7 bases for J; bases not matched to a gene: 13. The CDR3 DNA is TGTGCCAGCAGCTTGTTGGCGACTTTAGCGGGGAGAAATGAGCAGTTCTTC. This encodes CASSLLATLAGRNEQFF.

The chain is built from TRBV5-1 and TRBJ2-3, with TRBD2 matching 7 bases. CDR3 size: 16 residues. Germline V CDR1 and CDR2: SGHRS, YFSETQ. J lost 5 bases, V lost 3 bases, and 12 bases had no gene match. Here the CDR3 reads CASSSSLAAMGDTQYF. Here the CDR3 DNA reads TGCGCCAGCAGCTCCTCCCTAGCGGCTATGGGAGATACGCAGTATTTT. The full variable domain, its missing parts supplied by reference TRBV5-1 and TRBJ2-3, is KAGVTQTPRYLIKTRGQQVTLSCSPISGHRSVSWYQQTPGQGLQFLFEYFSETQRNKGNFPGRFSGRQFSNSRSEMNVSTLELGDSALYLCASSSSLAAMGDTQYFGPGTRLTVL.

The chain has TRBV21-1 and TRBJ2-6; the listed D gene, TRBD1, was not tested against the DNA. TRBV21-1 is a documented pseudogene. This CDR3 has 19 amino acids. CDR3 bases: TGTGCCAGCAGCCCCCGCACAGGGGTTGGGGACTCTGGGGCCAACGTCCTGACTTTC. It codes for CASSPRTGVGDSGANVLTF.

This chain links TRBV6-5 with TRBJ2-1, with TRBD1 as a possible D gene (8 bases). Germline V lookup: CDR1 MNHEY, CDR2 SVGAGI. The CDR3 has 14 residues. V was clipped by 2 bases and J by 8 bases, with 13 bases between them. This chain's CDR3 is CASSYNRGGDEQFF. The CDR3 DNA follows: TGTGCCAGCAGTTACAACAGGGGGGGGGATGAGCAGTTCTTC.

The chain is built from TRBV6-1 and TRBJ2-7, with D possibly matching TRBD1 (6 bases). CDR1 is MNHNS, CDR2 SASEGT, per germline. The CDR3 loop spans 14 amino acids. V was cut by 7 bases and J by 1 base, with 14 bases left in between. The CDR3 sequence is CASTRQARSYEQYF. CDR3 sequence (DNA): TGTGCCAGCACCCGACAGGCTAGGTCCTACGAGCAGTACTTC.

The chain recombines TRBV6-5 with TRBJ2-1; D might be TRBD2 (5 bases). Germline V gene lookup returns CDR1 MNHEY and CDR2 SVGAGI. There are 14 residues in the CDR3. V was shortened by 1 base and J by 5 bases, with 9 bases between the two germline ends. Here the CDR3 DNA reads TGTGCCAGCAGTTACTTACTAGATGACAATGAGCAGTTCTTC. It yields the protein CASSYLLDDNEQFF.

V gene TRBV30 combines with J gene TRBJ2-5, with D hard to call. Deletions cut 0 bases from V and 5 bases from J, with 7 bases between. Germline V gene sequence: CDR1 GTSNPN, CDR2 SVGIG (reference sequence). The CDR3 is 12 residues long. The CDR3 region is CAWSVSRETQYF. The CDR3 nucleotides are TGTGCCTGGAGTGTATCTAGGGAGACCCAGTACTTC. The full variable domain, completed using reference TRBV30 and TRBJ2-5, is SQTIHQWPATLVQPVGSPLSLECTVEGTSNPNLYWYRQAAGRGLQLLFYSVGIGQISSEVPQNLSASRPQDRQFILSSKKLLLSDSGFYLCAWSVSRETQYFGPGTRLLVL.

The chain links TRBV7-2 to TRBJ2-7; 12 bases match TRBD2. The CDR3 spans 16 residues. CDR1 and CDR2 (germline): SGHTA, FQGNSA. J gave up 1 base and V 2 bases, and 3 bases lay outside the gene matches. CDR3 nucleotide sequence: TGTGCCAGCAGCTTACCTAGCGGGGGGGGATCCTACGAGCAGTACTTC. Amino acid sequence: CASSLPSGGGSYEQYF.

The genes are TRBV5-8 and TRBJ1-5; unclear D gene. Per the germline V gene, CDR1 is SGHTS and CDR2 is YDEGEE. Trimming took off 0 bases at V and 4 bases at J, with 5 bases between the two ends. CDR3 length equals 13 residues. In DNA, the CDR3 is TGTGCCAGCAGCTTGGGCAGGAATCAGCCCCAGCATTTT. It specifies CASSLGRNQPQHF. The full variable domain, completed using reference TRBV5-8 and TRBJ1-5, is EAGVTQSPTHLIKTRGQQATLRCSPISGHTSVYWYQQALGLGLQFLLWYDEGEERNRGNFPPRFSGRQFPNYSSELNVNALELEDSALYLCASSLGRNQPQHFGDGTRLSIL.

The gene calls are TRBV6-1 and TRBJ2-7; D is unclear. The CDR3 covers 14 residues. V lost 2 bases, J lost 2 bases, and 10 bases lay in between. Per germline, CDR1 MNHNS and CDR2 SASEGT. The CDR3 region is CASSERGTTYEQYF. The CDR3 DNA reads as TGTGCCAGCAGTGAACGTGGCACCACCTACGAGCAGTACTTC.